A single sample is the source of the 21 T cell receptor beta chains below, sequenced in a study of early T cells in non-severe SARS-CoV-2 infection. MiXCR, applied by TCRdb to the 5' RACE reads, yields one record per CDR3 protein. The repertoire holds about 40,000 distinct CDR3 sequences, with less than 6.5% as singletons. The material sequenced was whole blood, taken at baseline. Receptors originate from an adult who was a healthcare worker with PCR-confirmed SARS-CoV-2 infection or an uninfected control (not recorded which).

This clonotype showed up just a few times. The chain links TRBV12-3 or TRBV12-4 to TRBJ1-2; D ambiguous. Between the trimmed V and J ends, which lost 5 bases and 5 bases, there was a span of 9 bases. This CDR3 comprises 12 residues. CDR3 residues: CASSPDTYGYTF. DNA of the CDR3: TGTGCCAGCAGTCCCGACACTTATGGCTACACCTTC.

The chain recombines TRBV12-3 or TRBV12-4 with TRBJ2-5; 8 nucleotides match TRBD2. J gave up 4 bases and V 9 bases, and 7 bases lay outside the gene matches. The CDR3 contains 13 residues. The CDR3 region is CASSGVGGETQYF. CDR3 nucleotide sequence: TGTGCCAGTAGCGGGGTAGGAGGAGAGACCCAGTACTTC.

This clonotype was counted many times. The chain employs TRBV5-1 and TRBJ2-1; 10 bases align to TRBD2. This CDR3 comprises 15 residues. V shed 3 bases, J shed 6 bases, and the junction held 6 bases outside the gene matches. Germline values: CDR1 SGHRS, CDR2 YFSETQ. The CDR3 sequence is CASSSPLAGVNEQFF. In DNA, the CDR3 is TGCGCCAGCAGCTCCCCTCTAGCGGGGGTCAATGAGCAGTTCTTC.

This clonotype came up many times. The chain employs TRBV12-3 or TRBV12-4 and TRBJ1-4; D is possibly TRBD1 (5 bases). Trimming cost V 4 bases and J 5 bases, with 14 bases left between them. The CDR3 covers 15 residues. Here the CDR3 DNA reads TGTGCCAGCAGTTCCCCGACAGTACGAAATGAAAAACTGTTTTTT. It translates to CASSSPTVRNEKLFF.

This clonotype was found a few times. The V call is TRBV20-1, the J call TRBJ1-5, with 9 positions matching TRBD1. Germline assignment: CDR1 DFQATT and CDR2 SNEGSKA (reference sequence). The CDR3 loop spans 15 amino acids. With 2 bases clipped from V and 7 bases from J, the junction kept 9 bases outside the gene matches. The CDR3 sequence: CSARPRTGAGQPQHF. The CDR3 bases are TGCAGTGCTAGACCGCGGACAGGGGCGGGCCAGCCCCAGCATTTT.

This clonotype has a count of ten or more. The gene calls are TRBV7-2 and TRBJ2-7, with TRBD2 as a possible D gene (6 bases). The CDR3 extends over 16 amino acids. The germline V gene encodes CDR1 SGHTA and CDR2 FQGNSA. V lost 6 bases and J lost 1, with 19 bases in between. The CDR3 region has the DNA TGTGCCAGCAGGAAACTAGCCAGTCCCCAGTCCTACGAGCAGTACTTC. Encoded protein: CASRKLASPQSYEQYF.

This clonotype was detected many times. This sequence joins TRBV18 and TRBJ1-3; the D is unclear. Germline V gives CDR1 KGHSH, CDR2 LQKENI. The V gene lost 3 bases and the J gene lost 4 bases, with 7 bases spanning the gap. The CDR3 is 13 amino acids. The chain's CDR3 is CASSPGLGNTIYF. CDR3 bases: TGTGCCAGCTCACCCGGCCTGGGAAACACCATATATTTT.

There are many counts of this clonotype. This chain joins TRBV5-1 and TRBJ1-2; D unresolved. The germline gives CDR1 SGHRS, CDR2 YFSETQ. V lost 2 bases to trimming and J lost 1 base, with 6 bases between them. There are 13 residues in the CDR3. DNA of the CDR3: TGCGCCAGCAGCTTTGGGGATAACTATGGCTACACCTTC. Amino acids: CASSFGDNYGYTF.

This clonotype was observed many times. The rearrangement joins TRBV20-1 to TRBJ1-5; 8 bases are shared with TRBD1. V dropped 5 bases and J dropped 6; count of bases not matched to a gene: 9. Germline V CDR1 and CDR2: DFQATT, SNEGSKA (reference sequence). CDR3 length: 14 amino acids. CDR3 nucleotides: TGCAGTGCTTCCAACACAGGGGGAGGTCAGCCCCAGCATTTT. Residues: CSASNTGGGQPQHF.

This clonotype was recorded many times. V and J are TRBV10-3 and TRBJ2-2; D may be TRBD2 (6 bases). CDR1 is ENHRY, CDR2 SYGVKD, per germline. The V gene lost 9 bases and the J gene lost 5 bases, with 13 bases spanning the gap. The CDR3 contains 13 residues. The CDR3 DNA follows: TGTGCCATTCGCGGGACTGGGACCGGGGAGCTGTTTTTT. Its translation is CAIRGTGTGELFF.

V gene TRBV5-1 combines with J gene TRBJ2-1, with TRBD1 as a possible D gene (6 bases). The CDR3 contains 15 residues. The germline CDR1 and CDR2 sequences are SGHRS and YFSETQ. Trimming left V 0 bases short and J 6 bases short, with 13 bases between. Here the CDR3 reads CASSLAGASANEQFF. CDR3 DNA: TGCGCCAGCAGCTTGGCAGGGGCCTCCGCCAATGAGCAGTTCTTC.

V usage is TRBV5-1 and J usage is TRBJ1-3; no clear D gene. CDR1 and CDR2 (germline): SGHRS, YFSETQ. Between the trimmed V and J ends, which lost 1 base and 0 bases, there was a span of 5 bases. The length of the CDR3 is 14 residues. The CDR3 here is CASSLTISGNTIYF. In nucleotides, the CDR3 is TGCGCCAGCAGCTTGACAATCTCTGGAAACACCATATATTTT.

This clonotype was counted many times. This rearrangement joins TRBV7-6 to TRBJ2-5; the D is unclear. CDR1 is SGHVS, CDR2 FNYEAQ, per germline. Trimming removed 2 bases from V and 1 base from J, with 8 bases in between. This CDR3 contains 14 residues. The CDR3 bases are TGTGCCAGCAGCTTACGTCGGGCCCAAGAGACCCAGTACTTC. This gives the protein CASSLRRAQETQYF.

This clonotype was seen more than once but under ten times. The V gene is TRBV6-2 or TRBV6-3, the J gene TRBJ1-5, with D perhaps TRBD1 (5 bases). Germline loops: CDR1 MNHEY, CDR2 SVGEGT. The V end lost 4 bases, the J end lost 7 bases, and 14 bases lay between the germline ends. There are 14 residues in the CDR3. The CDR3 here is CASSSQGRGQPQHF. The CDR3 DNA reads TGTGCCAGCAGTTCGCAGGGCCGGGGGCAGCCCCAGCATTTT.

This clonotype was counted a few times. The rearrangement links TRBV11-2 to TRBJ2-1; the D is unclear. CDR1 is SGHAT, CDR2 FQNNGV, per germline. The CDR3 length is 14 residues. Trimming pared 0 bases from V and 8 bases from J, leaving 11 bases between. The CDR3 DNA sequence: TGTGCCAGCAGCTTAGATCTAACAGAGCATGAGCAGTTCTTC. It specifies CASSLDLTEHEQFF. Complete variable domain (other parts from reference TRBV11-2 and TRBJ2-1): EAGVAQSPRYKIIEKRQSVAFWCNPISGHATLYWYQQILGQGPKLLIQFQNNGVVDDSQLPKDRFSAERLKGVDSTLKIQPAKLEDSAVYLCASSLDLTEHEQFFGPGTRLTVL.

This clonotype was seen ten or more times. The chain links TRBV7-9 to TRBJ1-4; no firm D call. With 3 bases removed from V and 4 bases from J, the gap between germline ends came to 9 bases. The CDR3 runs 14 residues. Looked up from germline, CDR1 is SEHNR and CDR2 is FQNEAQ (reference sequence). The CDR3 loop is CASSFREHNEKLFF. In DNA form, the CDR3 reads TGTGCCAGCAGCTTCCGGGAGCATAATGAAAAACTGTTTTTT. Full variable domain (missing parts from reference TRBV7-9 and TRBJ1-4): DTGVSQNPRHKITKRGQNVTFRCDPISEHNRLYWYRQTLGQGPEFLTYFQNEAQLEKSRLLSDRFSAERPKGSFSTLEIQRTEQGDSAMYLCASSFREHNEKLFFGSGTQLSVL.

The chain carries TRBV20-1 and TRBJ2-1, with 9 bases identical to TRBD1. Trimming took 5 bases from V and 4 from J; bases not matched to a gene: 12. Germline loops: CDR1 DFQATT, CDR2 SNEGSKA (reference sequence). The CDR3 has 16 amino acids. The CDR3 loop reads CSAPPGTGFGYNEQFF. CDR3 nucleotides: TGCAGTGCTCCTCCCGGGACAGGGTTTGGGTACAATGAGCAGTTCTTC.

This clonotype has a count of ten or more. The V call is TRBV11-2, the J call TRBJ2-2; a possible D gene is TRBD1 (6 bases). There are 18 residues in the CDR3. Germline CDR1 and CDR2: SGHAT and FQNNGV. Trimming shortened V by 2 bases and J by 1 base, and 17 bases separated the two germline ends. CDR3 sequence reads: CASSLLLSRDKNTGELFF. CDR3 sequence (DNA): TGTGCCAGCAGCTTACTACTATCCCGGGACAAGAACACCGGGGAGCTGTTTTTT.

This clonotype came up a few times. V is TRBV20-1 and J is TRBJ1-4; TRBD1 agrees at 10 bases. This CDR3 spans 13 amino acids. The J segment lost 8 bases and the V segment lost 3 bases, leaving 3 bases of the junction unmatched. Germline assignment: CDR1 DFQATT and CDR2 SNEGSKA (reference sequence). CDR3 coding DNA: TGCAGTGCTAGCGGGACAGGGGCAGAAAAACTGTTTTTT. It is translated as CSASGTGAEKLFF.

This clonotype appeared many times. J is TRBJ1-2 and V is TRBV20-1; a weak D match, TRBD1 (5 bases). The V end was cut by 3 bases, the J end by 6 bases, with 17 bases between. CDR3 size: 14 residues. Germline lookup yields CDR1 DFQATT and CDR2 SNEGSKA (reference sequence). CDR3 region: CSASEFGTAHGYTF. In nucleotides, the CDR3 is TGCAGTGCTAGCGAATTCGGGACGGCCCATGGCTACACCTTC.

This clonotype occurred many times. V and J are TRBV5-1 and TRBJ1-6; D ambiguous. The V end was cut by 0 bases, the J end by 6 bases, with 7 bases between. Per the germline V gene, CDR1 is SGHRS and CDR2 is YFSETQ. This CDR3 contains 14 residues. CDR3 in DNA: TGCGCCAGCAGCTTGGGGCGAAGTAATTCACCCCTCCACTTT. Protein sequence: CASSLGRSNSPLHF.